This TCR beta chain was sequenced for a study of post-analysis software for immune sequencing data. The wider study: Patients had relapsing-remitting, secondary progressive or progressive-relapsing multiple sclerosis; some lacked subtype.

Each TCR beta cDNA library carried unique molecular identifiers. TCRdb analysed the PCR reads with MiXCR anew, one entry per CDR3 protein. This sample yields 380,000 or so distinct CDR3 sequences, of which around 33% are seen a single time; 13% belongs to the top ten. V was clipped by 3 bases and J by 2 bases, with 8 bases between them. Germline CDR1 reads SGHTA; CDR2 reads FQGNSA. The CDR3 is 14 residues long. Study-level results: Five TRBV segments, including TRBV5-6, TRBV5-1 and TRBV20-1, were more frequent in patients than controls.

About this clonotype: Its specificity is not known.

The sample consisted of blood. The chain employs TRBV7-2 and TRBJ1-5, with TRBD1 as a possible D gene (6 bases). The receptor was derived from a girl between 10 and 17 years old with multiple sclerosis. The chain's CDR3 is CASSLDSRNQPQHF. DNA for the CDR3: TGTGCCAGCAGCTTGGACAGTCGCAATCAGCCCCAGCATTTT.